These 2 T cell receptor beta chains came from one sample sequenced in a study of cytomegalovirus exposure and HLA in healthy donors. Vbeta (60) and Jbeta (13) primers were used in the PCR. Profiled with immunoSEQ multiplex PCR; TCRdb holds only in-frame clones, not every one. Of 120,000 or so clones detected, roughly 80% appear once; the ten largest clones hold 6% to 8%. Input material: PBMCs. Receptors were obtained from a woman in her thirties or forties in good health and CMV-seronegative.

This clone occurred once. CDR3 amino acids: CASSESVVLGGRITGELFF. The CDR3 DNA follows: TGTGCCAGCAGTGAATCCGTGGTTCTGGGCGGGAGGATCACCGGGGAGCTGTTTTTT. The chain couples TRBV6-1 to TRBJ2-2; 8 nucleotides align to TRBD2. CDR1 and CDR2 (germline): MNHNS, SASEGT. The ends lost 2 bases at V and 4 bases at J; junction bases unmatched: 15. CDR3 length: 19 amino acids.

The chain joins TRBV7-2 to TRBJ2-3; 9 bases are shared with TRBD1. With V trimmed by 4 bases and J by 2 bases, 4 bases remained unmatched. The CDR3 contains 15 residues. Germline V gene lookup returns CDR1 SGHTA and CDR2 FQGNSA. CDR3 nucleotide sequence: TGTGCCAGCAGCTCGGGACAGGGATACACAGATACGCAGTATTTT. This gives the protein CASSSGQGYTDTQYF.